This TCR beta chain was sequenced during a study of blood T cells in healthy people across ages. Study information: Template switching caught about one barcoded beta molecule for each two T cells. Study-level points and caveats: In the absence of known donor CMV status, changes in expanded clonotypes were possibly confounded. Observed TCR beta diversity per million T cells went down as age went up. This fall followed a roughly linear course with age.

A second PCR of 7 to 11 cycles used a sample-barcoded 5' primer and a J-beta primer mix. Every single cDNA molecule received a tag from a template-switch adaptor with 12 random nucleotides. TCRdb reanalysed the 5' RACE reads using MiXCR and keeps one entry per CDR3 protein. The sample contains approximately 810,000 distinct CDR3 sequences, more than 25% of which appear only once. In the case of this clonotype: Its antigen remains unidentified. Possible read error: a much larger clone is one base away.

The CDR3 extends over 17 amino acids. Unmatched junction bases numbered 3, after V lost 0 bases and J lost 2 bases. CDR1 and CDR2 from the germline V gene are MDHEN and SYDVKM. Sequencing was carried out using blood. This clonotype was obtained from a woman at least 80 years old in good health. The chain carries TRBV28 and TRBJ2-3, with 12 nucleotides matching TRBD2. The CDR3 sequence is CASSLWASGGVTDTQYF. The CDR3 nucleotides are TGTGCCAGCAGTTTATGGGCTAGCGGGGGGGTCACAGATACGCAGTATTTT. Combining the CDR3 with reference TRBV28 and TRBJ2-3 gives the whole variable domain DVKVTQSSRYLVKRTGEKVFLECVQDMDHENMFWYRQDPGLGLRLIYFSYDVKMKEKGDIPEGYSVSREKKERFSLILESASTNQTSMYLCASSLWASGGVTDTQYFGPGTRLTVL.